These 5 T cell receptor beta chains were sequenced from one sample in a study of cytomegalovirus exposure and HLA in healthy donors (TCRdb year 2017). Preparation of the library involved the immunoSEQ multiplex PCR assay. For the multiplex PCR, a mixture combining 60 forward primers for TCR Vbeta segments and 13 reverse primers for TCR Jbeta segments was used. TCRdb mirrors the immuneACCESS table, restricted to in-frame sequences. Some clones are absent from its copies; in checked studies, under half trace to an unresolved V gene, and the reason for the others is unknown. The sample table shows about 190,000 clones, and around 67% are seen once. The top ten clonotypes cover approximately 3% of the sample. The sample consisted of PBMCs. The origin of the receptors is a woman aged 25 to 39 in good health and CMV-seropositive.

Here the CDR3 reads CASSGGYGTYKETQYF. The CDR3 coding sequence is TGTGCCAGCAGCGGGGGCTACGGGACATACAAAGAGACCCAGTACTTC. V gene TRBV11-2 combines with J gene TRBJ2-5, with D possibly being TRBD1 (6 bases). V lost 5 bases and J lost 3, with 19 bases in between. The CDR3 totals 16 residues. Looked up from germline, CDR1 is SGHAT and CDR2 is FQNNGV.

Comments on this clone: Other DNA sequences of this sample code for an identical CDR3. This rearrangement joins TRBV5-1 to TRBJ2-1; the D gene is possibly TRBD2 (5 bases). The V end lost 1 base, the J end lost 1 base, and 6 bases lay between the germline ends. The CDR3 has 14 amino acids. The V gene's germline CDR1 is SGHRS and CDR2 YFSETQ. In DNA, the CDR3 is TGCGCCAGCAGCTTGCGGGATTCCTACAATGAGCAGTTCTTC. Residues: CASSLRDSYNEQFF.

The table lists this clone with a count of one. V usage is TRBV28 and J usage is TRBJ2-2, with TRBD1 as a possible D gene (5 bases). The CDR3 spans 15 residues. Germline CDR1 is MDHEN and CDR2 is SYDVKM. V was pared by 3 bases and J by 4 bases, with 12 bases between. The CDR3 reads CASSFFRVGTGELFF. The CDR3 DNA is TGTGCCAGCAGTTTCTTCAGGGTAGGCACCGGGGAGCTGTTTTTT. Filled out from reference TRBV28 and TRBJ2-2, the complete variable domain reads DVKVTQSSRYLVKRTGEKVFLECVQDMDHENMFWYRQDPGLGLRLIYFSYDVKMKEKGDIPEGYSVSREKKERFSLILESASTNQTSMYLCASSFFRVGTGELFFGEGSRLTVL.

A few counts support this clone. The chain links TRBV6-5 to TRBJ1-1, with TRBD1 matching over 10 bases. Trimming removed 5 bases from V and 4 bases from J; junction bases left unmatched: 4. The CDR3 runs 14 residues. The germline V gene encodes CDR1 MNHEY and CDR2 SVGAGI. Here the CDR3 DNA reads TGTGCCAGCAGTAGACAGGGGGCGAGCACTGAAGCTTTCTTT. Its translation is CASSRQGASTEAFF.

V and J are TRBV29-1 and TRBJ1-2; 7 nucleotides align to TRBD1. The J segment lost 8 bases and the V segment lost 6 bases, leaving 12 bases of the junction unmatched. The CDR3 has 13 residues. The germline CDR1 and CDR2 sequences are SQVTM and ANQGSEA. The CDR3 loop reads CSVVVRQGYGYTF. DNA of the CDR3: TGCAGCGTCGTAGTCCGACAGGGTTACGGCTACACCTTC. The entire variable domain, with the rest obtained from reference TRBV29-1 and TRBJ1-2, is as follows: SAVISQKPSRDICQRGTSLTIQCQVDSQVTMMFWYRQQPGQSLTLIATANQGSEATYESGFVIDKFPISRPNLTFSTLTVSNMSPEDSSIYLCSVVVRQGYGYTFGSGTRLTVV.